This TCR beta chain was captured by sequencing in a study of cytomegalovirus exposure and HLA in healthy donors. The study sampled nominally healthy donors, though unrecorded immune exposures were likely. The CDR3 covers 17 residues. The germline V gene encodes CDR1 SGHRS and CDR2 YFSETQ. The ends lost 4 bases at V and 2 bases at J; junction bases unmatched: 10. PCR employed 60 Vbeta and 13 Jbeta primers. Clones were sequenced by immunoSEQ multiplex PCR, and TCRdb holds only the in-frame ones, with some missing. Of 160,000 or so clones in the sample, roughly 83% were seen once. The receptor was isolated from a woman younger than 30 in good health and CMV-seronegative. The chain combines TRBV5-1 with TRBJ1-2; 11 positions match TRBD1. Specimen: PBMCs. CDR3 DNA sequence: TGCGCCAGCAGCGCCTGGGACAGGGGGAGATTAAACTATGGCTACACCTTC. It is translated as CASSAWDRGRLNYGYTF.